The following is a T cell receptor beta chain sequence with its context. The data originate from a study of patients and donors after allogeneic stem cell transplantation. TCRdb re-called the RT-PCR reads through MiXCR, storing one row per CDR3 protein. The sample has 17,000 or so distinct CDR3 sequences; around a quarter are singletons. Sequenced input: blood, either unsorted or a sorted T cell fraction (not recorded which). The source of this sequence is a human donor who was either an allogeneic HSCT recipient or a stem cell or donor lymphocyte infusion donor (not recorded which). It is not recorded whose cells these are; they may come from a transplant donor.

The CDR3 reads CASRWGGATEAFF. The CDR3 DNA reads TGTGCCAGCAGATGGGGGGGAGCCACTGAAGCTTTCTTT. The chain has TRBV25-1 and TRBJ1-1; D is possibly TRBD1 (5 bases). This CDR3 comprises 13 residues. Trimming cost V 6 bases and J 4 bases, with 12 bases left between them. From germline, CDR1 is MGHDK and CDR2 SYGVNS.